The 22 T cell receptor beta chains in this list originate from one sample, sequenced in a study of blood T cells in healthy people across ages. Then a second PCR, running roughly 6 to 12 cycles, was carried out with a sample-barcoded 5' primer and a J-beta primer mix. Each CDR3 protein gets one entry after TCRdb re-called the 5' RACE reads with MiXCR. Altogether around 940,000 distinct CDR3 sequences are present, roughly half being singletons, with the ten largest covering about a fifth. Sequences were obtained from blood. The receptors originated from a woman aged 55-69 years in good health.

This clonotype occurred a few times. This chain connects TRBV4-3 to TRBJ2-5; D possibly uses TRBD1 or TRBD2 (5 bases each). V gave up 1 base and J gave up 4 bases, with 16 bases separating them. The length of the CDR3 is 16 residues. Germline V lookup: CDR1 LGHNA, CDR2 YSLEER. The CDR3 sequence: CASSQGRRGAGETQYF. In nucleotides, the CDR3 is TGCGCCAGCAGCCAAGGACGTCGAGGGGCAGGAGAGACCCAGTACTTC.

This clonotype has just a few counts. V usage is TRBV4-3 and J usage is TRBJ2-6; D call uncertain. CDR3 size: 19 residues. Germline V gene lookup returns CDR1 LGHNA and CDR2 YSLEER. The V gene lost 1 base and the J gene lost 1 base, with 17 bases spanning the gap. This chain's CDR3 is CASSQGFAKTQSGANVLTF. DNA of the CDR3: TGCGCCAGCAGCCAAGGGTTTGCGAAAACCCAATCTGGGGCCAACGTCCTGACTTTC.

The chain carries TRBV7-2 and TRBJ2-1, with 10 nucleotides matching TRBD2. The germline gives CDR1 SGHTA, CDR2 FQGNSA. CDR3 length: 16 residues. J lost 1 base, V lost 5 bases, and 5 bases had no gene match. The CDR3, as DNA: TGTGCCAGCAGCCCCAGCGGGAGGGGGTCCTACAATGAGCAGTTCTTC. Translation gives CASSPSGRGSYNEQFF.

The chain employs TRBV9 and TRBJ2-1; 7 bases agree with TRBD2. CDR3 length: 14 amino acids. CDR1 and CDR2 from the germline V gene are SGDLS and YYNGEE. V lost 4 bases to trimming and J lost 6 bases; unmatched junction nucleotides: 7. CDR3 sequence: CASSPRTSSNEQFF. The CDR3 DNA reads TGTGCCAGCAGCCCTCGGACTAGTTCCAATGAGCAGTTCTTC.

The J gene is TRBJ2-7, the V gene TRBV4-3; D possibly uses TRBD1 or TRBD2 (5 bases each). From germline, CDR1 is LGHNA and CDR2 YSLEER. CDR3 length: 15 residues. Trimming cost V 2 bases and J 2 bases, with 13 bases left between them. CDR3 residues: CASSQQRGPTYEQYF. The CDR3 bases are TGCGCCAGCAGCCAACAGAGGGGACCTACCTACGAGCAGTACTTC.

There are a few counts of this clonotype. The gene calls are TRBV20-1 and TRBJ2-1, with a tentative D call TRBD2 (6 bases). Germline lookup yields CDR1 DFQATT and CDR2 SNEGSKA (reference sequence). This CDR3 contains 17 residues. V lost 8 bases and J 0 bases, leaving 23 bases between the germline ends. The CDR3 region is CSSNGRWEAVSYNEQFF. The CDR3 region has the DNA TGCAGTTCAAATGGAAGGTGGGAGGCCGTCTCCTACAATGAGCAGTTCTTC.

This chain connects TRBV7-2 to TRBJ2-1; TRBD2 aligns across 13 bases. J gave up 9 bases and V 10 bases, and 6 bases lay outside the gene matches. Germline V gene sequence: CDR1 SGHTA, CDR2 FQGNSA. The CDR3 covers 13 residues. DNA for the CDR3: TGTGCCAACGGACTAGCGGGAGTCAGTGAGCAGTTCTTC. This codes for CANGLAGVSEQFF. Combining the CDR3 with reference TRBV7-2 and TRBJ2-1 gives the whole variable domain GAGVSQSPSNKVTEKGKDVELRCDPISGHTALYWYRQSLGQGLEFLIYFQGNSAPDKSGLPSDRFSAERTGGSVSTLTIQRTQQEDSAVYLCANGLAGVSEQFFGPGTRLTVL.

The V gene is TRBV7-9, the J gene TRBJ2-1; either TRBD1 or TRBD2 may fit D (6 bases each). The CDR3 is made up of 13 amino acids. Looked up from germline, CDR1 is SEHNR and CDR2 is FQNEAQ (reference sequence). V was pared by 3 bases and J by 13 bases, with 16 bases between. This CDR3 reads CASSFNRDSEQFF. In DNA, the CDR3 is TGTGCCAGCAGCTTTAACAGGGACTCTGAACAGTTCTTC.

This clonotype appeared a few times. The chain combines TRBV4-1 with TRBJ1-5; no clear D. CDR1 MGHRA and CDR2 YSYEKL come from the germline V gene. V lost 4 bases and J lost 7, with 17 bases in between. The CDR3 covers 15 residues. CDR3 in DNA: TGCGCCAGCAGCCTCCTGGCAGGATCTCCCCAGCCCCAGCATTTT. Protein product: CASSLLAGSPQPQHF.

The rearrangement links TRBV20-1 to TRBJ2-2; TRBD2 matches 11 bases. This CDR3 region has 16 residues. V gave up 1 base and J gave up 0 bases; unmatched junction bases: 1. Germline V gene sequence: CDR1 DFQATT, CDR2 SNEGSKA (reference sequence). The CDR3 loop is CSARASGRPNTGELFF. CDR3 bases: TGCAGTGCTAGAGCTAGCGGGAGGCCGAACACCGGGGAGCTGTTTTTT.

This clonotype has just one count. This sequence joins TRBV11-2 and TRBJ2-3; a possible D gene is TRBD2 (6 bases). Germline V gives CDR1 SGHAT, CDR2 FQNNGV. The ends were cut back, 7 bases at V and 4 bases at J, with 15 bases in the middle. This CDR3 region has 14 residues. Written as DNA, the CDR3 is TGTGCCAGCACCCTCCGGGGGAGTTCAGATACGCAGTATTTT. Its translation: CASTLRGSSDTQYF.

The sample holds a few counts of this clonotype. This chain links TRBV4-2 with TRBJ1-2; tentatively, D is TRBD1 (5 bases). The ends were cut back, 4 bases at V and 7 bases at J, with 16 bases in the middle. The CDR3 has 14 amino acids. CDR1 is LGHNA, CDR2 YNFKEQ, per germline. The CDR3 DNA sequence: TGTGCCAGCAGCCCTGAAGCAGGGTTTCGTGGCTACACCTTC. Translating it yields CASSPEAGFRGYTF.

The chain carries TRBV20-1 and TRBJ2-7, with D possibly being TRBD1 (5 bases). Trimming left V 3 bases short and J 3 bases short, with 9 bases between. CDR1 is DFQATT and CDR2 is SNEGSKA in the germline V gene (reference sequence). The CDR3 runs 12 residues. CDR3 nucleotide sequence: TGCAGTGCTAGGGCACAGGTCTACGAGCAGTACTTC. Encoded protein: CSARAQVYEQYF.

The sample holds a few counts of this clonotype. The J gene is TRBJ2-3, the V gene TRBV5-1, with TRBD2 as a possible D gene (6 bases). This CDR3 contains 18 residues. Germline V gives CDR1 SGHRS, CDR2 YFSETQ. Trimming left V 0 bases short and J 0 bases short, with 17 bases between. The CDR3 protein is CASSLDGGSGASTDTQYF. The DNA of the CDR3 is TGCGCCAGCAGCTTGGATGGGGGTAGCGGAGCTAGCACAGATACGCAGTATTTT.

This clonotype was seen more than once but under ten times. This chain links TRBV6-2 or TRBV6-3 with TRBJ2-7; 9 positions match TRBD1. CDR1 is MNHEY, CDR2 SVGEGT, per germline. This CDR3 has 15 residues. With V trimmed by 6 bases and J by 2 bases, 8 bases remained unmatched. The CDR3, as DNA: TGTGCCAGCAGACACCCCGGGACAGGGACCTACGAGCAGTACTTC. It encodes CASRHPGTGTYEQYF.

A few counts support this clonotype. This chain connects TRBV4-2 to TRBJ2-1, with D maybe TRBD2 (6 bases). Germline CDR1 is LGHNA and CDR2 is YNFKEQ. The CDR3 spans 15 residues. V shed 1 base and J shed 3 bases, with 10 bases lying between them. CDR3 loop: CASSQGPRDYNEQFF. The DNA for the CDR3 is TGTGCCAGCAGCCAAGGTCCGCGGGACTACAATGAGCAGTTCTTC.

This clonotype turned up a few times. The rearrangement links TRBV12-3 or TRBV12-4 to TRBJ2-6, with 11 bases fitting TRBD2. V was pared by 5 bases and J by 0 bases, with 6 bases of the junction left unmatched. The CDR3 consists of 18 residues. For the CDR3, the DNA is TGTGCCAGCAGTGCCGGACTAGCGGGTCCCTCTGGGGCCAACGTCCTGACTTTC. Its protein product is CASSAGLAGPSGANVLTF.

The genes are TRBV5-1 and TRBJ2-5, with D perhaps TRBD2 (5 bases). Trimming shortened V by 0 bases and J by 11 bases, and 20 bases separated the two germline ends. The CDR3 loop spans 15 amino acids. The germline CDR1 and CDR2 sequences are SGHRS and YFSETQ. The CDR3 reads CASSLGARGFDEQYF. The CDR3 nucleotides read TGCGCCAGCAGCTTGGGAGCTAGAGGGTTCGATGAGCAGTACTTC.

This clonotype showed up just a few times. V and J are TRBV7-6 and TRBJ2-1; 7 bases fit TRBD2. The V gene end was trimmed by 5 bases and the J gene end by 6 bases; junction bases not matched to a gene: 10. CDR3 length: 15 amino acids. Germline V CDR1 and CDR2: SGHVS, FNYEAQ. CDR3 residues: CASSRRGLDSNEQFF. CDR3 in DNA: TGTGCCAGCAGCCGCCGAGGACTAGATTCCAATGAGCAGTTCTTC. Full variable domain (rest looked up from reference TRBV7-6 and TRBJ2-1): GAGVSQSPRYKVTKRGQDVALRCDPISGHVSLYWYRQALGQGPEFLTYFNYEAQQDKSGLPNDRFSAERPEGSISTLTIQRTEQRDSAMYRCASSRRGLDSNEQFFGPGTRLTVL.

This clonotype turned up a few times. The chain joins TRBV24-1 to TRBJ2-5; D not certain. V lost 3 bases and J 5 bases, leaving 27 bases between the germline ends. From germline, CDR1 is KGHDR and CDR2 SFDVKD. This CDR3 is 19 amino acids long. The CDR3 nucleotides are TGTGCCACCAGTGATCCCAAACTACCATCCCCAACAGACCGGGAGACCCAGTACTTC. Residues: CATSDPKLPSPTDRETQYF.

This sequence joins TRBV4-1 and TRBJ1-2; possibly TRBD1 for D (5 bases). From germline, CDR1 is MGHRA and CDR2 YSYEKL. There are 15 residues in the CDR3. V was shortened by 0 bases and J by 4 bases, with 12 bases between the two germline ends. The CDR3: CASSQDPRRGYGYTF. The CDR3 DNA reads as TGCGCCAGCAGCCAAGATCCCAGAAGGGGCTATGGCTACACCTTC.

This clonotype occurred a few times. This rearrangement joins TRBV12-3 or TRBV12-4 to TRBJ2-5; 8 bases are a match to TRBD2. CDR3 size: 15 residues. The J segment lost 5 bases and the V segment lost 6 bases, leaving 11 bases of the junction unmatched. CDR3 DNA: TGTGCCAGCAGCCCCCAGCGGGAGTCAGGGGAGACCCAGTACTTC. Translated: CASSPQRESGETQYF.